This T cell receptor (beta chain) originates from a study of cytomegalovirus exposure and HLA in healthy donors. About the study: The Caucasian-associated ancestry cluster contained 81% of the approximately 400 genotyped donors. Study conclusions and caveats: As a later analysis showed, a missense DCLRE1C variant was linked to trimming of TCR beta V- and J-genes. In a later analysis, the majority of CMV-associated beta chains seemingly showed HLA restriction.

The primer mix had 60 Vbeta and 13 Jbeta primers. Profiled with immunoSEQ multiplex PCR; TCRdb holds only in-frame clones, not every one. The repertoire consists of 180,000 or so clones, with about four fifths occurring once and the leading ten covering approximately 2%. On this clone: Its antigen is as yet unknown.

This CDR3 comprises 16 residues. Germline CDR1 and CDR2: SGHRS and YFSETQ. Losses at the gene ends were 0 bases for V and 3 bases for J; bases not matched to a gene: 5. This TCR was recovered from a woman between 25 and 40 years old in good health and CMV-seronegative. Sequenced: PBMCs. The chain is built from TRBV5-1 and TRBJ2-5; 10 bases align to TRBD2. The CDR3 reads CASSLASGGAKETQYF. The CDR3 DNA is TGCGCCAGCAGCTTGGCTAGCGGGGGTGCTAAAGAGACCCAGTACTTC.